The following is a T cell receptor (beta chain) sequence with its context. Its specific antigen is unknown. Per-base quality was not reported, and no clone a single base away is much larger than it. Based on the germline V gene (reference sequence), the CDR1 and CDR2 sequences are LNHDA and SQIVND. From the cysteine through the phenylalanine, the CDR3 covers 16 amino acids. Only CDR3 DNA remains: 48 bases, in frame from the first base. V loses 1 base of germline sequence and J loses 0 bases, and the interval between the two ends is 10 bases. The library was prepared using the immunoSEQ multiplex PCR assay. What TCRdb holds here is the immuneACCESS table cut down to in-frame rearrangements. Part of the clones is not present; checked against another copy, under half of the missing clones reflect an unresolved V gene, and the others are unexplained. The sample contains 85,000 to 95,000 clones, almost 97% of them found a single time. About 0.39% of the sample is taken by the ten largest.

This sample was taken from a study of technical replicates of blood from a handful of donors (TCRdb year 2017). The sample consisted of T cells isolated from PBMCs. The sequence derives from a human donor in good health. The chain uses TRBV19 and TRBJ2-1; a tentative D call is TRBD2 (6 bases match). The CDR3 protein sequence reads: CASSIVSGSSYNEQFF. The sequence in DNA is TGTGCCAGTAGTATAGTTAGCGGAAGCTCCTACAATGAGCAGTTCTTC.